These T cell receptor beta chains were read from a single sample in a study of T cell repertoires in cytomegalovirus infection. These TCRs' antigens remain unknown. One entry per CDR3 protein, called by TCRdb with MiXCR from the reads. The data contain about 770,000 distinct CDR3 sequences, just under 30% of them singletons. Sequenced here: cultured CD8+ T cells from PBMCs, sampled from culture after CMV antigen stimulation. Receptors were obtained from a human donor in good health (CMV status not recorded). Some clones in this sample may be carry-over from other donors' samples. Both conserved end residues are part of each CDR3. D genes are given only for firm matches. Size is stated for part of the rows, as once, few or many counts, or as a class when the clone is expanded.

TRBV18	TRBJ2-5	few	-	TGTGCCAGCTCACCAAGGTGGGGTCCCCAAGAGACCCAGTACTTC	CASSPRWGPQETQYF
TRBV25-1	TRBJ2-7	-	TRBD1	TGTGCCAGCAGTGAATATAGGGAGACAGGGGGCGACGAGCAGTACTTC	CASSEYRETGGDEQYF
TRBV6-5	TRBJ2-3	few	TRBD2	TGTGCCAGCAGTTATCTTTCGGGACTAGCGGGGGGTCCCCGGGTGCAGTATTTT	CASSYLSGLAGGPRVQYF
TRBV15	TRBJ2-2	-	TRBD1	TGTGCCACCAGCATGACAGGGACCACCGGGGAGCTGTTTTTT	CATSMTGTTGELFF
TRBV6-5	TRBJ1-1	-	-	TGTGCCAGCAGTTACTCGTATGAGAGGGGCAACACTGAAGCTTTCTTT	CASSYSYERGNTEAFF
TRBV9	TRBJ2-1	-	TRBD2	TGTGCCAGCAGCGCCCGACTAGCGGGGGGGAACAATGAGCAGTTCTTC	CASSARLAGGNNEQFF
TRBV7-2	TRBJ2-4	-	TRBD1	TGTGCCAGCAGCAAGGGACAGGGGGTAACGAACATTCAGTACTTC	CASSKGQGVTNIQYF
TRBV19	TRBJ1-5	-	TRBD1	TGTGCCAGTCGAGACAGGGTTCATCAGCCCCAGCATTTT	CASRDRVHQPQHF
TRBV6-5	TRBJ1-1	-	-	TGTGCCAGCAGTTACTCGGGCGGAGCGAACACTGAAGCTTTCTTT	CASSYSGGANTEAFF
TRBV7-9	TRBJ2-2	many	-	TGTGCCAGCAGCCCCCTGGAGGGGCCGGGCACCGGGGAGCTGTTTTTT	CASSPLEGPGTGELFF
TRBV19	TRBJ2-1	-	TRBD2	TGTGCCAGTAGTATGCCTAGCGGGGCGAGCTCCTACAATGAGCAGTTCTTC	CASSMPSGASSYNEQFF
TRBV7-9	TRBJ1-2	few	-	TGTGCCAGCAGCTTTCTAAACTCGGAGGAACGGGCACCCAATTATCACACCTTC	CASSFLNSEERAPNYHTF
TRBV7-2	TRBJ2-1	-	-	TGTGCCAGCAGCTTATCTGGGGAATCCTACAATGAGCAGTTCTTC	CASSLSGESYNEQFF
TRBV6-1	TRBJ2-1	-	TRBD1	TGTGCCAGCAGTGAAACGACAGGGGGCACGTGGATCGAGTTCTTC	CASSETTGGTWIEFF
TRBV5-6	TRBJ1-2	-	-	TGTGCCAGCAGCTTGGGGGACATCAACTATGGCTACACCTTC	CASSLGDINYGYTF
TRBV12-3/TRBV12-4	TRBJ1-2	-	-	TGTGCCAGCAGTTTTAGGTCGGACTATGGCTACACCTTC	CASSFRSDYGYTF
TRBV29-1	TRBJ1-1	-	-	TGCAGCGGTCGTCGGACGAACACTGAAGCTTTCTTT	CSGRRTNTEAFF
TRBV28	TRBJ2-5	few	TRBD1	TGTGCCAGCAGTCCCAGACAGGGGAGGTCACGGGAGACCCAGTACTTC	CASSPRQGRSRETQYF
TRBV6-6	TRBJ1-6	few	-	TGTGCCAGCAGTTACGAGGGAGGACTGATAAGCTCCTATAATTCACCCCTCCACTTT	CASSYEGGLISSYNSPLHF
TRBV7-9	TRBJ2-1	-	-	TGTGCCAGCAGCTCGTACCAGTCCTACTCCTACAATGAGCAGTTCTTC	CASSSYQSYSYNEQFF
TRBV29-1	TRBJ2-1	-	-	TGCAGCGTCGGCAGCACCTACAATGAGCAGTTCTTC	CSVGSTYNEQFF
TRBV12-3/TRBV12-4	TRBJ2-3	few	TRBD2	TGTGCCAGCAGTTTATACCACCGGGGGGGCACAGATACGCAGTATTTT	CASSLYHRGGTDTQYF
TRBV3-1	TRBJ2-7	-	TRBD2	TGTGCCAGCAGCCAACCGGGGGGTCCCTACGAGCAGTACTTC	CASSQPGGPYEQYF
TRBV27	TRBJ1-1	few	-	TGTGCCAGTTGGAACAGGGAGGTGACTGAAGCTTTCTTT	CASWNREVTEAFF
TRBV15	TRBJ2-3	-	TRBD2	TGTGCCACCAGCAGAGATCCGGGGGGGGGGCTAAATACGCAGTATTTT	CATSRDPGGGLNTQYF
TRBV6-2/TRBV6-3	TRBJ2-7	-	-	TGTGCCAGCAGTTTCCGGGACACCACCTACGAGCAGTACTTC	CASSFRDTTYEQYF
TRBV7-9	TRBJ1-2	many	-	TGTGCCAGCAGCTCTCAGCTAAACTATGGCTACACCTTC	CASSSQLNYGYTF
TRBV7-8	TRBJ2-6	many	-	TGTGCCAGCGACCCCCCAGGGAGTGACTCTGGGGCCAACGTCCTGACTTTC	CASDPPGSDSGANVLTF
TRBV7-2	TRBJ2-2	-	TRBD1	TGTGCCAGCAGCCCGGGACAGGGGATCGTCGGGGAGCTGTTTTTT	CASSPGQGIVGELFF